One and the same sample provided the 5 T cell receptor beta chains below, sequenced in a study of T cells after yellow fever vaccination (dated by TCRdb to between 2018 and 2021). The library was built by means of 5' RACE. Reads for this sample came from an Illumina NovaSeq 6000. In TCRdb, the public reads were trimmed at Q25 with fastp and aligned with MiXCR, with productive beta chains retained. Each entry is one CDR3 protein sequence, shown with its most common DNA and genes. A total of hundreds of thousands of distinct CDR3 sequences appear in this sample, under 20% of them only once. The ten largest clones take up 15% to 20% of the sample. The sample's treatment or condition label, decoded: live attenuated yellow fever vaccine strain. The sequencing used PBMCs, collected before the yellow fever booster vaccination. The receptors derive from a man between 18 and 29 years old who received the YFV17D yellow fever vaccine.

The CDR3 DNA follows: TGCAGCGACAGGGCCGGATATGGCTACACCTTC. Its translation: CSDRAGYGYTF. The rearrangement joins TRBV29-1 to TRBJ1-2; weak D call: TRBD1 (6 bases). In germline, CDR1 is SQVTM, CDR2 ANQGSEA. The CDR3 spans 11 residues. Trimming took 7 bases from V and 5 from J, leaving 11 bases between them.

This clonotype has just a few counts. The V and J genes are TRBV7-3 and TRBJ1-1; D might be TRBD1 (5 bases). The CDR3 sequence is 14 residues long. CDR1 and CDR2 (germline): SGHTA, FQGTGA. V shed 5 bases and J shed 7 bases, with 17 bases lying between them. Here the CDR3 reads CASSTSGGFGEAFF. The DNA of the CDR3 is TGTGCCAGCAGCACCTCGGGGGGATTCGGTGAAGCTTTCTTT. Full variable domain (outside the CDR3, taken from reference TRBV7-3 and TRBJ1-1): GAGVSQTPSNKVTEKGKYVELRCDPISGHTALYWYRQSLGQGPEFLIYFQGTGAADDSGLPNDRFFAVRPEGSVSTLKIQRTERGDSAVYLCASSTSGGFGEAFFGQGTRLTVV.

The rearrangement joins TRBV29-1 to TRBJ2-3; D is uncertain. Germline CDR1 reads SQVTM; CDR2 reads ANQGSEA. CDR3 length equals 8 residues. The V end lost 3 bases, the J end lost 8 bases, and 0 bases lay between the germline ends. For the CDR3, the DNA is TGCAGCGTTGATACGCAGTATTTT. It codes for CSVDTQYF.

The sample holds a few counts of this clonotype. This chain uses TRBV20-1 with TRBJ2-3; 8 bases map to TRBD2. V shed 6 bases and J 0 bases; nucleotides not matched to a gene: 11. Germline-derived CDR1 and CDR2 are DFQATT and SNEGSKA (reference sequence). This CDR3 contains 16 residues. The CDR3 spells CSAGTRSLTSTDTQYF. The CDR3 nucleotides are TGCAGTGCCGGGACTAGGTCTCTTACTAGCACAGATACGCAGTATTTT.

The CDR3 here is CASSLSPRGSPLHF. The CDR3 DNA reads TGTGCCAGCAGTTTAAGTCCCAGGGGATCACCCCTCCACTTT. V gene TRBV12-3 or TRBV12-4 combines with J gene TRBJ1-6, with a weak D call TRBD1 (6 bases). The CDR3 contains 14 residues. Trimming took off 2 bases at V and 10 bases at J, with 12 bases between the two ends.